This TCR beta chain is from a study of OX40 agonist ivuxolimab in advanced cancers. Turning to the study itself: Earlier treatment with anti-PD-1, anti-PD-L1 or anti-CTLA-4 was permitted, and around 43% had received some. The study, taken as a whole, reports: There was clonal expansion of CD4+ and CD8+ blood T cells by week 6 at 0.1 to 3.0 mg/kg.

This clone was found a few times. No antigen is known for it. Libraries were prepared by immunoSEQ multiplex PCR; TCRdb keeps only in-frame clonotypes and omits some of them. The table includes tens of thousands of clones, about 76% detected once. CDR1 and CDR2 (germline): SEHNR, FQNEAQ (reference sequence). The CDR3 is made up of 15 amino acids. The V and J ends lost 2 bases and 2 bases, in that order; junction bases with no gene match: 6. The input for sequencing was CD4+ or CD8+ T cells sorted from blood, taken in a trial of the OX40 agonist ivuxolimab. This receptor was identified in an adult with an advanced solid tumor such as melanoma, head and neck, liver or kidney cancer. The chain employs TRBV7-9 and TRBJ2-7; 7 nucleotides match TRBD2. In DNA form, the CDR3 reads TGTGCCAGCAGCTTATCCGCGGGAGTAACCTACGAGCAGTACTTC. It is translated as CASSLSAGVTYEQYF.